The rows below give T cell receptor beta chains drawn from one sample of a study of T cells in localized non-small cell lung cancer. Assay: immunoSEQ multiplex PCR; the TCRdb copy retains only in-frame clones and omits some. The sample records about 64,000 clones, 75% to 85% being singletons. The specimen comprised PBMCs, sampled before any cancer treatment. The receptors derive from a man aged 40-75 years with stage II lung adenocarcinoma. The conserved cysteine and the conserved F or W are not part of the CDR3 here. A D gene is named only where the DNA matches it firmly.

j_gene	v_gene	d_gene	CDR3aa
TRBJ2-7	TRBV29-1	TRBD1	SVVGDRDRGPKESYEQY
TRBJ1-5	TRBV27	.	ASRKTQLGYNQPQH
TRBJ1-4	TRBV7-9	.	ASSLESEKLF
TRBJ2-2	TRBV5-1	TRBD2	ASSLAPGLRGTGELF
TRBJ2-5	TRBV5-4	.	ASSGSAVETQY
TRBJ2-1	TRBV27	.	ASRGDTRRQF
TRBJ2-5	TRBV19	.	ASSIDRTGSQY
TRBJ2-7	TRBV6-1	TRBD2	ASSTTGTSEQEQY
TRBJ1-5	TRBV29-1	TRBD1	SVVTGGRNQPQH
TRBJ1-2	TRBV28	.	ASRISRNYGYT
TRBJ2-5	TRBV19	.	ASSSSDQETQY
TRBJ1-2	TRBV9	.	ASSPRGLGGSYGYT
TRBJ2-7	TRBV2	.	ATSLEAYEQY
TRBJ2-7	TRBV19	TRBD2	ASSIAGGVYEQY
TRBJ2-2	TRBV7-2	.	ASSPSPAGTGELF
TRBJ1-5	TRBV10-3	.	AITNDRSNQPQH
TRBJ1-1	TRBV18	.	ASSPAGFEAF
TRBJ1-5	TRBV2	TRBD1	ASRRGTGGNQPQH